This T cell receptor beta chain was sequenced for a study of shared clonotypes between healthy human individuals. Study observations and caveats: A limitation of the genetic and exposure-history diversity represented arose from few donors.

Each PCR replicate run on unsorted PBMC took in approximately 300 ng DNA, about 30,000 T cell genomes. In the original analysis: From ImmunoSEQ came sequences covering only the junction and carrying no quality scores, so filtering differed. Repertoires were generated with immunoSEQ multiplex PCR, while TCRdb's copy carries only in-frame clones and drops some. That table supplies the V and J calls and clone size; D and trimming were determined from the DNA. The sample includes about 490,000 clones, roughly 80% of them seen just once. Germline V gene sequence: CDR1 SNHLY, CDR2 FYNNEI. With 6 bases removed from V and 7 bases from J, the gap between germline ends came to 15 bases. CDR3 length: 13 amino acids. This clone was picked up a small number of times. The antigen remains undetermined.

J is TRBJ1-2 and V is TRBV2, with a tentative D call TRBD1 (5 bases). The specimen sequenced was PBMCs. This receptor was identified in a woman between 35 and 50 years old in good health. Some clones in this sample may be carry-over from other donors' samples. Here the CDR3 DNA reads TGTGCCAGCAGCGTGGCCGGGGGTGGTGGCTACACCTTC. It codes for CASSVAGGGGYTF.